The 3 T cell receptor beta chains below were found in one sample sequenced in a study of long-term antiretroviral therapy in people with HIV. The assay used was immunoSEQ (version v3.0), run at survey level. Sequencing used immunoSEQ multiplex PCR; TCRdb keeps in-frame clones, though not all of them. The sample holds fewer than 45,000 clones; 70% to 90% are singletons and the top ten take about 11%. This specimen was unsorted PBMCs, taken 2.2 years after starting antiretroviral therapy. Receptors originate from a young man with HIV.

The chain uses TRBV30 and TRBJ2-3; 10 bases match TRBD1. This CDR3 is built from 15 residues. The ends lost 2 bases at V and 5 bases at J; junction bases unmatched: 7. Germline V gene sequence: CDR1 GTSNPN, CDR2 SVGIG (reference sequence). CDR3 region: CAWSLGQGSGDTQYF. The CDR3 region has the DNA TGTGCCTGGAGTTTGGGACAGGGGTCCGGAGATACGCAGTATTTT.

Here the CDR3 DNA reads TGTGCCAGCAGCCCCACAGGGGACGGCACTGAAGCTTTCTTT. Its translation: CASSPTGDGTEAFF. The rearrangement uses TRBV7-3 and TRBJ1-1, with TRBD1 matching 7 bases. Germline CDR1 reads SGHTA; CDR2 reads FQGTGA. This CDR3 has 14 amino acids. V was pared by 5 bases and J by 4 bases, with 7 bases of the junction left unmatched.

This CDR3 is CASSHPWGWSTGELFF. The CDR3 bases are TGCGCCAGCAGCCACCCATGGGGGTGGAGTACCGGGGAGCTGTTTTTT. V usage is TRBV4-3 and J usage is TRBJ2-2; D possibly matches TRBD1 or TRBD2 (5 bases each). The length of the CDR3 is 16 residues. Germline CDR1 and CDR2: LGHNA and YSLEER. Trimming cost V 3 bases and J 5 bases, with 16 bases left between them.